This T cell receptor beta chain emerged from a study of blood T cell repertoires in COVID-19 (dated by TCRdb to 2018 to 2020). For context, the study as a whole: Samples from collaborators originated in the United States, Italy and Spain and spanned both the acute and convalescent phases of COVID-19. The material from the prospective study consisted of cDNA or gDNA derived from T cells, B-cell-depleted T cells, or PBMCs. Subjects who had been exposed to COVID-19, were actively infected with it, or had recovered from it provided the deeply sampled blood TCRbeta repertoires that made up the dataset. The repertoires were made available in a free public database intended to serve as a resource for research on the immune response to SARS-CoV-2. The samples were drawn from the first 160 participants of the ongoing ImmuneRACE study and from 1,254 subjects provided by 6 global collaborators. Nearly every sample came with metadata listing a de-identified subject ID, COVID-19 status, age in years and sex. Where available, HLA class I and class II types were taken from metadata supplied by the sample provider and were not determined by assay-based typing.

In the case of this clone: This receptor's antigen is unknown. Base qualities are not recorded, but no much larger clone differs from it by a single base.

Participants in the prospective study were aged about 18 to 95 years, lived in some 24 United States geographic areas, and enrolled through a virtual design. To assign participants to cohorts, the prospective study relied on clinical history that participants themselves reported in a screening survey and a study questionnaire. Recovered participants in ImmuneRACE Cohort 3 were defined as having two consecutive negative NP/OP PCR tests, clearance from a healthcare professional, or resolution of symptoms. Each participant in the prospective study had whole blood, serum and a nasopharyngeal or oropharyngeal swab collected by mobile phlebotomists. Additional blood draws and questionnaires over a roughly two-month period could optionally be provided by prospective study participants. Before DNA extraction, prospective study blood samples were shipped either frozen or at room temperature. TCRbeta CDR3 regions were amplified from genomic DNA using the immunoSEQ Assay, a bias-controlled multiplex PCR. The authors' pipeline ran thus. The number of nucleated cells in each sample was estimated by amplification of reference gene primers within the assay. Sequence reads were collapsed and filtered to measure the absolute abundance of every unique TCRbeta CDR3 rearrangement. For each sample, productive Simpson clonality was calculated as the square root of Simpson's diversity index across productive rearrangements. This immuneACCESS table, as held by TCRdb, lists in-frame sequences with V and J called but not all clones. Of the missing ones, under half trace to an unresolved V gene in checked studies; the others have no known cause. V and J calls and clone size follow that table, whereas D and trimming were derived from the DNA. Recorded for this sample are roughly 250,000 clones; around 90% of them occurred a single time. The ten biggest clones cover under 2% of the sample.

Study-wide findings and limitations: How much clinical and demographic metadata was included differed by source and by participant, and the metadata was provided uncurated.

From cysteine to phenylalanine, the CDR3 is 16 amino acids long. The only DNA kept is the CDR3, 48 bases in frame from the first base. Cut back by 3 bases and 3 bases, the V and J ends lie 17 bases apart. From a lookup of the germline V gene, CDR1 and CDR2 are SGDLS and YYNGEE. The chain is made from TRBV9 and TRBJ2-3; the D gene is possibly TRBD2, with 7 bases matching. The sequence came from a woman aged 50 to 60 who had recovered from COVID-19. Source material: PBMCs or T cells enriched from blood (not recorded which). For the CDR3, the sequence is CASSARDYQGTDTQYF. The nucleotides read TGTGCCAGCAGCGCCCGGGACTATCAGGGGACAGATACGCAGTATTTT.